This T cell receptor (beta chain) was sequenced during a study of T cell responses to AZD1222 COVID-19 vaccine. The germline V gene encodes CDR1 MNHEY and CDR2 SVGAGI. V dropped 2 bases and J dropped 1; count of bases not matched to a gene: 6. The CDR3 length is 16 residues. Assay: immunoSEQ multiplex PCR; the TCRdb copy retains only in-frame clones and omits some. The repertoire consists of roughly 180,000 clones, with around 92% occurring once and the leading ten covering 9.2%. The material was peripheral blood, obtained on day 0 of AZD1222 vaccination. The J gene is TRBJ1-2, the V gene TRBV6-5, with 8 positions matching TRBD1. This clonotype was obtained from an adult in good health. The CDR3 is CASSYTGTGVNYGYTF. Written as DNA, the CDR3 is TGTGCCAGCAGTTACACCGGGACAGGAGTTAACTATGGCTACACCTTC.